One and the same sample provided the 14 T cell receptor beta chains below, sequenced in a study of T cell responses to AZD1222 COVID-19 vaccine. Some clones are missing from TCRdb's copy, which holds only in-frame ones; the method was immunoSEQ multiplex PCR. The data show over 150,000 clones, around 90% seen once. The specimen was peripheral blood, collected on day 0 of AZD1222 vaccination. Receptors originate from an adult in good health.

This chain links TRBV18 with TRBJ2-7; D is unresolved. Germline V gene lookup returns CDR1 KGHSH and CDR2 LQKENI. The CDR3 consists of 13 residues. V was clipped by 3 bases and J by 3 bases, with 9 bases between them. The CDR3 DNA sequence: TGTGCCAGCTCACCGACCGCATACTACGAGCAGTACTTC. This gives the protein CASSPTAYYEQYF.

The genes are TRBV6-5 and TRBJ2-1; D unresolved. This CDR3 is built from 11 residues. CDR1 is MNHEY, CDR2 SVGAGI, per germline. The V end lost 5 bases, the J end lost 6 bases, and 5 bases lay between the germline ends. As DNA, the CDR3 is TGTGCCAGCAGTATTCTCAATGAGCAGTTCTTC. It is translated as CASSILNEQFF.

This clone appeared a single time. This sequence joins TRBV2 and TRBJ2-5, with D possibly being TRBD1 (6 bases). This CDR3 comprises 15 residues. Germline V gives CDR1 SNHLY, CDR2 FYNNEI. V was pared by 7 bases and J by 5 bases, with 20 bases between. CDR3 sequence reads: CASILLRTQGETQYF. In DNA form, the CDR3 reads TGTGCCAGCATCCTCCTAAGGACCCAGGGGGAGACCCAGTACTTC.

J is TRBJ2-3 and V is TRBV27; 8 bases match TRBD2. The CDR3 length is 15 residues. Per the germline V gene, CDR1 is MNHEY and CDR2 is SMNVEV (reference sequence). J gave up 3 bases and V 3 bases, and 5 bases lay outside the gene matches. The CDR3 DNA follows: TGTGCCAGCAGTTTGTTGGGACTAGTGACAGATACGCAGTATTTT. As protein: CASSLLGLVTDTQYF.

There are a few counts of this clone. The chain combines TRBV21-1 with TRBJ2-2; the DNA was not compared with TRBD2, the D call given in the table. TRBV21-1 is designated a pseudogene. CDR3 length: 19 amino acids. In nucleotides, the CDR3 is TGTGCCAGCAGCGGGGAAGATACTAGCGGGAGGGCCGACACCGGGGAGCTGTTTTTT. Amino acids: CASSGEDTSGRADTGELFF.

This chain links TRBV14 with TRBJ1-2; 7 positions match TRBD1. Germline V gene data show CDR1 as SGHDN and CDR2 as FVKESK. Unmatched junction bases numbered 8, after V lost 4 bases and J lost 3 bases. CDR3 size: 15 residues. For the CDR3, the DNA is TGTGCCAGCAGCCCGCGAGGGGGCGGCGACTATGGCTACACCTTC. Its protein is CASSPRGGGDYGYTF.

The chain couples TRBV2 to TRBJ1-4; 8 bases line up with TRBD1. After removal of 5 bases from V and 5 bases from J, the junction contained 10 bases not matched to a gene. The CDR3 has 16 amino acids. Germline CDR1 is SNHLY and CDR2 is FYNNEI. For the CDR3, the DNA is TGTGCCAGCAGTCCCTGGACAGGGTCGAGGAATGAAAAACTGTTTTTT. This gives the protein CASSPWTGSRNEKLFF.

This clone was counted between two and nine times. This chain links TRBV2 with TRBJ2-7; D might be TRBD1 or TRBD2, each matching 5 bases. CDR1 and CDR2 (germline): SNHLY, FYNNEI. Between the trimmed V and J ends, which lost 6 bases and 7 bases, there was a span of 10 bases. This CDR3 has 11 residues. The chain's CDR3 is CASRMGVEQYF. CDR3 nucleotide sequence: TGTGCCAGCAGGATGGGGGTTGAGCAGTACTTC.

The chain links TRBV18 to TRBJ2-7, with 11 bases aligning to TRBD2. The ends lost 2 bases at V and 9 bases at J; junction bases unmatched: 12. The CDR3 loop spans 16 amino acids. The germline CDR1 and CDR2 sequences are KGHSH and LQKENI. CDR3 bases: TGTGCCAGCTCACCAACTCCCACTAGCGGGAGAAAGGGGCAGTACTTC. Protein product: CASSPTPTSGRKGQYF. Supplemented by reference TRBV18 and TRBJ2-7, the full variable domain reads NAGVMQNPRHLVRRRGQEARLRCSPMKGHSHVYWYRQLPEEGLKFMVYLQKENIIDESGMPKERFSAEFPKEGPSILRIQQVVRGDSAAYFCASSPTPTSGRKGQYFGPGTRLTVT.

The rearrangement joins TRBV7-6 to TRBJ2-1; 10 bases fit TRBD1. The CDR3 extends over 17 amino acids. Germline loops: CDR1 SGHVS, CDR2 FNYEAQ. Germline trimming cut 4 bases from V and 1 base from J; bases unmatched to any gene: 7. The CDR3 DNA sequence: TGTGCCAGCAGCTCCCGGGACAGGGGTGTATCCTACAATGAGCAGTTCTTC. As protein: CASSSRDRGVSYNEQFF.

The rearrangement uses TRBV6-1 and TRBJ2-6; D unresolved. In germline, CDR1 is MNHNS, CDR2 SASEGT. The length of the CDR3 is 14 residues. V dropped 1 base and J dropped 5 bases, with 6 bases sitting between them. This chain's CDR3 is CASSEDPWANVLTF. DNA of the CDR3: TGTGCCAGCAGTGAAGACCCTTGGGCCAACGTCCTGACTTTC.

This rearrangement joins TRBV18 to TRBJ2-3; 7 bases agree with TRBD2. CDR1 is KGHSH, CDR2 LQKENI, per germline. There are 15 residues in the CDR3. V lost 4 bases, J lost 2 bases, and 6 bases stayed unmatched. In DNA, the CDR3 is TGTGCCAGCTCACTAGCGGGCTCGTCCACAGATACGCAGTATTTT. It encodes CASSLAGSSTDTQYF.

The V and J genes are TRBV5-1 and TRBJ2-1; TRBD2 matches at 13 bases. Germline CDR1 reads SGHRS; CDR2 reads YFSETQ. This CDR3 has 21 amino acids. After removal of 4 bases from V and 0 bases from J, the junction contained 16 bases not matched to a gene. CDR3 residues: CASSGRRLAGGYSFSYNEQFF. DNA of the CDR3: TGCGCCAGCAGCGGGAGGCGACTAGCGGGAGGATACTCCTTCTCCTACAATGAGCAGTTCTTC.

CDR3 DNA sequence: TGTGCCAGCAGAGCAACAGGGGCATGGGGCACTGAAGCTTTCTTT. Residues: CASRATGAWGTEAFF. This chain uses TRBV2 with TRBJ1-1; 7 bases fit TRBD1. The CDR3 covers 15 residues. CDR1 is SNHLY and CDR2 is FYNNEI in the germline V gene. V lost 6 bases to trimming and J lost 4 bases; unmatched junction nucleotides: 11.